These T cell receptor beta chains were read from a single sample in a study of identical twins. TCRdb used MiXCR to reprocess the 5' RACE reads, holding one entry per CDR3 protein. Of 200,000 to 300,000 distinct CDR3 sequences in the sample, about 7.5% were seen once. The data also belong to a second study, concerning yellow fever vaccine responses in identical twins.

Sample: CD8+ T cells sorted from blood. The receptors here all came from a woman under 30 in good health. Each CDR3 is given with its conserved first and last residue. Each record gives: V gene, CDR3 protein.

v_call: TRBV5-1
cdr3_aa: CASSEDGTPVVAEQYF

v_call: TRBV4-1
cdr3_aa: CASSPHSSGNTIYF

v_call: TRBV4-1
cdr3_aa: CASSQDPGLTYEQYF

v_call: TRBV6-2/TRBV6-3
cdr3_aa: CASSYNPGETQYF

v_call: TRBV18
cdr3_aa: CASSPRFQDYNSPLHF

v_call: TRBV2
cdr3_aa: CASSEGPNYGYTF

v_call: TRBV6-5
cdr3_aa: CASSYFRTGADEAFF

v_call: TRBV12-3/TRBV12-4
cdr3_aa: CASSPWGGLGEQFF

v_call: TRBV7-9
cdr3_aa: CASSRLTGGGEKLFF

v_call: TRBV12-3/TRBV12-4
cdr3_aa: CASSLGQGMFF

v_call: TRBV5-1
cdr3_aa: CASSYGTGVNTEAFF

v_call: TRBV28
cdr3_aa: CASSSTGTANTEAFF

v_call: TRBV7-9
cdr3_aa: CASSLYAESGTEAFF

v_call: TRBV4-1
cdr3_aa: CASSQGTSGDLNEQFF

v_call: TRBV11-2
cdr3_aa: CASSRGAAVDEQFF

v_call: TRBV12-5
cdr3_aa: CASGSGGPNNEQFF

v_call: TRBV7-9
cdr3_aa: CASSHEGRQYF

v_call: TRBV21-1
cdr3_aa: CASTGKTNPPKNIQYF

v_call: TRBV5-6
cdr3_aa: CASSQALAGVFSEQYF

v_call: TRBV15
cdr3_aa: CATSETSGGIFQETQYF

v_call: TRBV14
cdr3_aa: CASSQELGLAGDEQYF

v_call: TRBV7-9
cdr3_aa: CASGQAGATETQYF

v_call: TRBV5-1
cdr3_aa: CASSLVGFFGYTF

v_call: TRBV29-1
cdr3_aa: CIPAVGQPQHF

v_call: TRBV5-1
cdr3_aa: CASSPESGWQETQYF

v_call: TRBV6-1
cdr3_aa: CASSPWTSGDEQFF

v_call: TRBV4-1
cdr3_aa: CASSQDSLQKGQFF

v_call: TRBV4-1
cdr3_aa: CASSQGPGDEQFF

v_call: TRBV5-1
cdr3_aa: CASSAKGKNYGYTF

v_call: TRBV6-5
cdr3_aa: CASSYGSEQFF

v_call: TRBV7-9
cdr3_aa: CATLPGPFSGANVLTF

v_call: TRBV20-1
cdr3_aa: CSAKPTDTDEAFF

v_call: TRBV6-1
cdr3_aa: CASSEVLAGGFNEQFF

v_call: TRBV10-3
cdr3_aa: CATTPDSQETQYF

v_call: TRBV28
cdr3_aa: CASSPDRGRMDTEAFF

v_call: TRBV6-2/TRBV6-3
cdr3_aa: CASSYFRASFVISYNEQFF

v_call: TRBV28
cdr3_aa: CASRPGVGYEQYF

v_call: TRBV29-1
cdr3_aa: CSVDGSTSGRLYNEQFF

v_call: TRBV27
cdr3_aa: CASSFITGRSGELFF

v_call: TRBV3-1
cdr3_aa: CASSPRGLGGYTF

v_call: TRBV28
cdr3_aa: CASSLELTGELFF

v_call: TRBV4-1
cdr3_aa: CASSQGPGGNQPQHF

v_call: TRBV9
cdr3_aa: CASSPEWGNTGELFF

v_call: TRBV7-2
cdr3_aa: CASTKISLAGGDEQFF

v_call: TRBV29-1
cdr3_aa: CSVSTSGTVLSYEQYF

v_call: TRBV4-1
cdr3_aa: CASSQGTMGNQPQHF

v_call: TRBV4-2
cdr3_aa: CASSLMGGPGTGELFF

v_call: TRBV20-1
cdr3_aa: CSARGEYHSTDTQYF

v_call: TRBV24-1
cdr3_aa: CATRGSDPTQYF

v_call: TRBV4-1
cdr3_aa: CASSTRSGSYEQYF

v_call: TRBV5-6
cdr3_aa: CASSLLAGGPGDTQYF

v_call: TRBV6-1
cdr3_aa: CASSRGPTYEQYF

v_call: TRBV28
cdr3_aa: CASSLVGSGGESGANVLTF

v_call: TRBV11-2
cdr3_aa: CASSPKREAGELFF

v_call: TRBV9
cdr3_aa: CASSAPGGFSGISADTQYF

v_call: TRBV9
cdr3_aa: CASSGGQYSNQPQHF